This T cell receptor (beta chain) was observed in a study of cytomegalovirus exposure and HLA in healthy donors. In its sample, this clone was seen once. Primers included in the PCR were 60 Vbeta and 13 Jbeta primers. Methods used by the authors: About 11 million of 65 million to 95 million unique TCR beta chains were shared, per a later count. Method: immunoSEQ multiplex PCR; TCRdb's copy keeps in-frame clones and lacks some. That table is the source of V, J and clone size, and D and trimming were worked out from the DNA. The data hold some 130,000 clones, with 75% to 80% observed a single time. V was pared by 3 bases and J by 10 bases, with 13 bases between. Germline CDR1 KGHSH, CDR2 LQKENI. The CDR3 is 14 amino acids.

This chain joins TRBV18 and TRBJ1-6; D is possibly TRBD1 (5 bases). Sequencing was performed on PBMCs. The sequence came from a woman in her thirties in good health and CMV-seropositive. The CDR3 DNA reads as TGTGCCAGCTCACCCTCGGGGGTCGGGTCACCCCTCCACTTT. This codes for CASSPSGVGSPLHF.